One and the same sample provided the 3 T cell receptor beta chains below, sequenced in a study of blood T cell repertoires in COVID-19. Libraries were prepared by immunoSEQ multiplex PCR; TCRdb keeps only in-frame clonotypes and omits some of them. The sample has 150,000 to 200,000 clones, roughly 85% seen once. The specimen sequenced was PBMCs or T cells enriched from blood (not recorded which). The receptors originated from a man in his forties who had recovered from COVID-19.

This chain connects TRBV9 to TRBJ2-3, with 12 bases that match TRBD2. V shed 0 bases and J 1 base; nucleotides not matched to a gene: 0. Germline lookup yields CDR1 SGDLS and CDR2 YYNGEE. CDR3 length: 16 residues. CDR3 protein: CASSVGLAGGTDTQYF. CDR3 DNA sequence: TGTGCCAGCAGCGTAGGACTAGCGGGAGGCACAGATACGCAGTATTTT. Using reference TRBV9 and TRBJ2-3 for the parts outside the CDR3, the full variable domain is DSGVTQTPKHLITATGQRVTLRCSPRSGDLSVYWYQQSLDQGLQFLIQYYNGEERAKGNILERFSAQQFPDLHSELNLSSLELGDSALYFCASSVGLAGGTDTQYFGPGTRLTVL.

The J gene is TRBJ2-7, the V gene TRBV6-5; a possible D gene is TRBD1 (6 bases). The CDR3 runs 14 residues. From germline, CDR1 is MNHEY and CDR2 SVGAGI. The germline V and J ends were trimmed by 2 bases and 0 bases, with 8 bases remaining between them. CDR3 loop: CASSYGTSSYEQYF. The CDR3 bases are TGTGCCAGCAGTTACGGGACATCCTCCTACGAGCAGTACTTC.

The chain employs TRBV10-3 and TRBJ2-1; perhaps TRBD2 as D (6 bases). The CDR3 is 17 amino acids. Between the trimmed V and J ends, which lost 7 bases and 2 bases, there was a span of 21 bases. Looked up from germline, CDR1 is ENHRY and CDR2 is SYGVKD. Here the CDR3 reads CAITPGLSAKPYNEQFF. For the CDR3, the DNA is TGTGCCATCACCCCGGGACTCTCAGCTAAACCCTACAATGAGCAGTTCTTC.